These 16 T cell receptor beta chains were all obtained from the same sample, sequenced in a study of CD8+ T cells in alopecia areata. After isolation, RNA underwent reverse transcription to generate cDNA as the sequencing template. TCRdb's table, derived via immunoSEQ multiplex PCR, lists solely in-frame clones and lacks some. This sample has over 70,000 clones; approximately 70% occur once, and the top ten carry around a quarter. As to treatment: oral pan-JAK inhibitor, 5-10 mg twice daily. The source was CD8+ T cells sorted from blood, collected at week 24, from a patient treated with tofacitinib. The receptor set was obtained from a human donor with alopecia areata.

This rearrangement joins TRBV27 to TRBJ2-3, with a possible D match to TRBD1 (6 bases). Trimming cost V 6 bases and J 3 bases, with 13 bases left between them. The CDR3 totals 14 residues. CDR1 and CDR2 from the germline V gene are MNHEY and SMNVEV (reference sequence). CDR3 coding DNA: TGTGCCAGCAGGTACAGGGATAGGACAGATACGCAGTATTTT. Protein sequence: CASRYRDRTDTQYF.

The rearrangement uses TRBV5-6 and TRBJ2-5, with D maybe TRBD1 (6 bases). The germline CDR1 and CDR2 sequences are SGHDT and YYEEEE. The CDR3 totals 16 residues. V lost 4 bases to trimming and J lost 0 bases, with 16 bases between them. The CDR3 DNA sequence: TGTGCCAGCAGCCCCAGGGGTCTCGGCTACCAAGAGACCCAGTACTTC. It yields the protein CASSPRGLGYQETQYF.

The chain carries TRBV29-1 and TRBJ2-2; the match to TRBD2 covers 10 bases. Germline V gene data show CDR1 as SQVTM and CDR2 as ANQGSEA. This CDR3 has 16 residues. Unmatched junction bases numbered 2, after V lost 0 bases and J lost 1 base. The CDR3 region is CSVEDASGRNTGELFF. CDR3 nucleotide sequence: TGCAGCGTTGAAGATGCTAGCGGGAGGAACACCGGGGAGCTGTTTTTT.

The rearrangement joins TRBV4-3 to TRBJ2-3; 11 nucleotides align to TRBD2. The CDR3 runs to 15 residues. The junction had 6 bases not matched to a gene; V was cut back by 4 bases and J by 6 bases. Germline loops: CDR1 LGHNA, CDR2 YSLEER. CDR3 nucleotides: TGCGCCAGCAGCCCCTTAGCGGGGGGGCGTGATACGCAGTATTTT. It codes for CASSPLAGGRDTQYF.

This clone was detected only a few times. The V gene is TRBV4-1, the J gene TRBJ2-1; D is undetermined. Germline CDR1 is MGHRA and CDR2 is YSYEKL. The V end lost 4 bases, the J end lost 7 bases, and 11 bases lay between the germline ends. The CDR3 has 13 amino acids. Here the CDR3 DNA reads TGCGCCAGCAGCCCCCCAGGCGGTAATGAGCAGTTCTTC. Protein: CASSPPGGNEQFF.

The CDR3 loop is CASRADRGRWTDSTDTQYF. CDR3 bases: TGTGCCAGCAGGGCAGACAGGGGGCGATGGACAGACAGCACAGATACGCAGTATTTT. The rearrangement links TRBV27 to TRBJ2-3; TRBD1 matches 10 bases. There are 19 residues in the CDR3. V gave up 6 bases and J gave up 0 bases; unmatched junction bases: 15. Per germline, CDR1 MNHEY and CDR2 SMNVEV (reference sequence).

This chain joins TRBV6-5 and TRBJ2-3, with D unclear. CDR1 and CDR2 (germline): MNHEY, SVGAGI. The CDR3 has 10 amino acids. Trimming removed 10 bases at V and 5 bases at J, with 7 bases between. The CDR3 loop reads CATGLDTQYF. CDR3 coding DNA: TGTGCCACCGGCCTAGATACGCAGTATTTT.

The chain uses TRBV14 and TRBJ1-1, with a tentative D call TRBD1 (6 bases). The CDR3 consists of 16 residues. V was trimmed by 0 bases and J by 1 base, leaving 12 bases between them. CDR1 SGHDN and CDR2 FVKESK come from the germline V gene. In DNA form, the CDR3 reads TGTGCCAGCAGCCAAGATGTCGGCAGGGGGAACACTGAAGCTTTCTTT. Amino acids: CASSQDVGRGNTEAFF. Complete variable domain (other parts from reference TRBV14 and TRBJ1-1): EAGVTQFPSHSVIEKGQTVTLRCDPISGHDNLYWYRRVMGKEIKFLLHFVKESKQDESGMPNNRFLAERTGGTYSTLKVQPAELEDSGVYFCASSQDVGRGNTEAFFGQGTRLTVV.

The chain combines TRBV27 with TRBJ2-4; D might be TRBD1 (6 bases). The germline V gene has CDR1 MNHEY and CDR2 SMNVEV (reference sequence). V was pared by 5 bases and J by 8 bases, with 10 bases between. This CDR3 comprises 12 residues. The CDR3 DNA reads as TGTGCCAGCAGTGCAAGGGGGTACATTCAGTACTTC. As protein: CASSARGYIQYF.

The rearrangement uses TRBV29-1 and TRBJ2-3; 7 bases are a match to TRBD1. Germline lookup yields CDR1 SQVTM and CDR2 ANQGSEA. CDR3 size: 16 residues. V trimming: 1 base; J trimming: 2 bases; junction bases outside the gene matches: 9. The CDR3 loop reads CSVEGFGDRDTDTQYF. CDR3 coding DNA: TGCAGCGTTGAAGGGTTTGGGGACAGAGACACAGATACGCAGTATTTT.

In this sample, this clone turned up many times. The chain joins TRBV27 to TRBJ1-5, with TRBD1 matching over 9 bases. The CDR3 is 13 amino acids. CDR1 MNHEY and CDR2 SMNVEV come from the germline V gene (reference sequence). After removal of 9 bases from V and 2 bases from J, the junction contained 2 bases not matched to a gene. The CDR3 sequence: CASWTGGNQPQHF. CDR3 DNA sequence: TGTGCCAGTTGGACAGGGGGCAATCAGCCCCAGCATTTT.

The DNA of the CDR3 is TGTGCCAGCAGTTTAGATCCGGGGCCGGGGGGATACGGCTACACCTTC. Protein product: CASSLDPGPGGYGYTF. The rearrangement uses TRBV27 and TRBJ1-2; the D gene is possibly TRBD1 (5 bases). The CDR3 covers 16 residues. Per the germline V gene, CDR1 is MNHEY and CDR2 is SMNVEV (reference sequence). The ends were cut back, 2 bases at V and 8 bases at J, with 21 bases in the middle.

V usage is TRBV2 and J usage is TRBJ2-7; D unclear. V gave up 2 bases and J gave up 3 bases, with 8 bases separating them. The CDR3 runs to 13 residues. Germline assignment: CDR1 SNHLY and CDR2 FYNNEI. CDR3 amino acids: CASSEPINYEQYF. In DNA, the CDR3 is TGTGCCAGCAGTGAACCGATTAACTACGAGCAGTACTTC.

The chain combines TRBV7-2 with TRBJ1-6; a weak D match, TRBD1 (5 bases). Germline CDR1 is SGHTA and CDR2 is FQGNSA. The CDR3 contains 16 residues. With 5 bases removed from V and 7 bases from J, the gap between germline ends came to 18 bases. The CDR3 here is CASSPSGRAGNSPLHF. The CDR3 DNA is TGTGCCAGCAGCCCAAGCGGGCGGGCAGGGAATTCACCCCTCCACTTT.

The chain is built from TRBV27 and TRBJ1-5, with D unresolved. This CDR3 region has 15 residues. CDR1 and CDR2 (germline): MNHEY, SMNVEV (reference sequence). Trimming stripped 3 bases from V and 2 bases from J, with 11 bases between. CDR3 DNA sequence: TGTGCCAGCAGTTTTGGTCCGCGGGGCAATCAGCCCCAGCATTTT. This translates into CASSFGPRGNQPQHF.

The V gene is TRBV5-6, the J gene TRBJ1-5; TRBD1 aligns across 9 bases. The ends lost 0 bases at V and 2 bases at J; junction bases unmatched: 3. This CDR3 is 16 amino acids long. Germline values: CDR1 SGHDT, CDR2 YYEEEE. DNA of the CDR3: TGTGCCAGCAGCTTGGCGGGACAGGGTGGCAATCAGCCCCAGCATTTT. The encoded protein is CASSLAGQGGNQPQHF.